Presented here are 21 T cell receptor beta chains from one specimen sequenced in a study of CD8+ T cells in alopecia areata. Pooled cutaneous lymph node cells were sorted using CD4, CD8alpha, NKG2D, NKG2ACE and other markers. Sequencing relied on a cDNA template that was reverse transcribed from extracted RNA. The table came from immunoSEQ multiplex PCR; TCRdb's copy has only in-frame clones and leaves some out. Listed for the sample are around 300,000 clones, none seen a single time. The specimen sequenced was CD4+ T cells sorted from a lymph node. The receptor source for this set is a C3H/HeJ mouse with alopecia areata. The MHC haplotype of the strain is H2-k.

This clone was seen a few times. The listed genes are named as in mouse. The CDR3 end falls 4 residues outside the read, so it is completed with the germline J gene. The chain joins TRBV1 to TRBJ1-1; no definite D call. The CDR3 is made up of 13 amino acids. Germline V CDR1 and CDR2: NSQYPW, LRSPGD (reference sequence). The CDR3 DNA, read in part, is TGCACCTGCAGTGGACGACTGGGCGCA. Translation gives CTCSGRLGA. The CDR3, in full, reads CTCSGRLGAEVFF. The variable domain in full, with the rest retrieved from reference TRBV1 and TRBJ1-1, is VTLLEQNPRWRLVPRGQAVNLRCILKNSQYPWMSWYQQDLQKQLQWLFTLRSPGDKEVKSLPGADYLATRVTDTELRLQVANMSQGRTLYCTCSGRLGAEVFFGKGTRLTVV.

Only a few counts were recorded for this clone. Gene names and germline match the mouse. The sequenced fragment ends 4 residues before the CDR3 boundary, so the rest is inferred from the germline J gene. Other DNA sequences of this sample code for an identical CDR3. The V and J genes are TRBV19 and TRBJ1-2; D is uncertain. The V gene lost 2 bases and the J gene lost 0 bases, with 8 bases spanning the gap. Germline CDR1 FNHDT, CDR2 SITEND (reference sequence). The CDR3 sequence is 14 residues long. CDR3 in amino acids: CASSMAGANSDYTF. Incomplete CDR3 DNA: TGTGCCAGCAGTATGGCAGGAGCAAACTCC.

This clone has more than one count but fewer than ten. The genes and germline here are from mouse. Coverage ceases 4 residues before the CDR3 finishes, and the germline J gene fills in the end. Other nucleotide sequences in the sample specify the same CDR3. The chain is built from TRBV13-2 and TRBJ2-7; TRBD2 aligns across 9 bases. Germline loops: CDR1 NNHNN, CDR2 SYGAGS (reference sequence). This CDR3 comprises 16 residues. J gave up 0 bases and V 0 bases, and 4 bases lay outside the gene matches. CDR3 bases read: TGTGCCAGCGGTGATGCAACTGGGGGGAGCTCCTAT. Translation gives CASGDATGGSSY. The complete CDR3 protein is CASGDATGGSSYEQYF.

This clone showed up just a few times. Mouse names are used for the genes. With the read ending 4 residues before the CDR3 end, the germline J gene is used to fill in that end. The J gene is TRBJ1-1, the V gene TRBV5; 9 bases are a match to TRBD1. This CDR3 has 16 amino acids. CDR1 is LGHNA and CDR2 is YNLKQL in the germline V gene (reference sequence). Incomplete CDR3 DNA: TGTGCCAGCAGCCAAGATTCCGGGACAGGGAGGGGA. As protein: CASSQDSGTGRG. The full CDR3 reads CASSQDSGTGRGEVFF.

This clone has only a few counts. Gene names denote mouse genes. The read ends 4 residues early relative to the CDR3; the germline J gene fills the gap. Additional DNA sequences in this sample encode the identical CDR3. This rearrangement joins TRBV5 to TRBJ2-3; 8 nucleotides agree with TRBD1. CDR1 and CDR2 from the germline V gene are LGHNA and YNLKQL (reference sequence). The V gene end was trimmed by 0 bases and the J gene end by 1 base; junction bases not matched to a gene: 3. This CDR3 comprises 16 residues. The sequenced part of the CDR3 DNA is TGTGCCAGCAGCCAAGATCAGGGGGCGGGTGCAGAA. Protein product: CASSQDQGAGAE. The entire CDR3 is CASSQDQGAGAETLYF.

The table lists this clone with a few counts. Gene names follow the mouse nomenclature. The missing CDR3 end, 4 residues past where the read stops, is filled in from the germline J gene. The same CDR3 arises from other DNA sequences in this sample as well. The chain recombines TRBV19 with TRBJ2-5, with TRBD2 matching over 7 bases. Per the germline V gene, CDR1 is FNHDT and CDR2 is SITEND (reference sequence). This CDR3 comprises 13 residues. Trimming cost V 4 bases and J 3 bases; bases outside gene matches: 2. The sequenced part of the CDR3 DNA is TGTGCCAGCAGTCCGGGACTGCAAGAC. It encodes CASSPGLQD. The whole CDR3 protein is CASSPGLQDTQYF.

Comment on this clone: Gene names are mouse gene names. Sequencing ends 4 residues short of the CDR3 end; the germline J gene provides the rest. Other nucleotide sequences from this sample produce the same CDR3. The chain recombines TRBV13-1 with TRBJ2-1; 8 bases agree with TRBD2. V shed 3 bases and J 1 base; nucleotides not matched to a gene: 6. Germline CDR1 and CDR2: NSHNY and SYGAGN. There are 16 residues in the CDR3. CDR3 DNA, as far as it was read: TGTGCCAGCAGTGTATCAACTGGGGGAAACTATGCT. This encodes CASSVSTGGNYA. Given in full, the CDR3 is CASSVSTGGNYAEQFF.

Concerning this clone itself: Gene names are mouse gene names. The CDR3 end lies 4 residues beyond the end of the read and is filled in from the germline J gene. V is TRBV13-1 and J is TRBJ2-1; 8 positions match TRBD2. The length of the CDR3 is 13 residues. J gave up 6 bases and V 3 bases, and 2 bases lay outside the gene matches. Looked up from germline, CDR1 is NSHNY and CDR2 is SYGAGN. The CDR3 sequence is CASSATGAAEQFF. CDR3 bases read: TGTGCCAGCAGTGCGACTGGGGCTGCT.

This clone was seen only a few times. All gene names here are mouse names. The CDR3 reads CTCSPGTDYEQYF. The DNA read from the CDR3 is TGCACCTGCAGTCCCGGGACAGACTAT. The chain links TRBV1 to TRBJ2-7; 7 nucleotides line up with TRBD1. The sequence runs out 4 residues before the end of the CDR3; the remainder is reconstructed from the germline J gene. The CDR3 sequence is 13 residues long. Germline lookup yields CDR1 NSQYPW and CDR2 LRSPGD (reference sequence). The junction had 4 bases not matched to a gene; V was cut back by 5 bases and J by 3 bases.

This clone was recorded a few times. These gene names are mouse names. The read halts 4 residues ahead of the CDR3 end, with the missing end drawn from the germline J gene. This chain connects TRBV5 to TRBJ2-1; a possible D gene is TRBD2 (6 bases). V was trimmed by 0 bases and J by 4 bases, leaving 10 bases between them. Germline-derived CDR1 and CDR2 are LGHNA and YNLKQL (reference sequence). The CDR3 is 15 residues long. The covered CDR3 bases are TGTGCCAGCAGCCAAGAGTGGGGGAAGTATGCT. This encodes CASSQEWGKYA. The CDR3 reads in full as CASSQEWGKYAEQFF.

Note on this clone: Mouse names are used for the genes. The CDR3 end lies 4 residues beyond the end of the read and is filled in from the germline J gene. This chain links TRBV5 with TRBJ2-2, with TRBD2 matching 10 bases. V lost 1 base, J lost 0 bases, and 2 bases stayed unmatched. This CDR3 contains 17 residues. From germline, CDR1 is LGHNA and CDR2 YNLKQL (reference sequence). The sequenced part of the CDR3 DNA is TGTGCCAGCAGCCAAGGACTGGGGGGACCAAACACCGGG. Translation: CASSQGLGGPNTG. The CDR3 in full is CASSQGLGGPNTGQLYF.

This clone appeared a few times. The genes and germline here are from mouse. The read gets to within 4 residues of the CDR3 end, and the germline J gene fills in the rest. The chain employs TRBV13-1 and TRBJ2-4, with D possibly matching TRBD2 (5 bases). The CDR3 has 15 residues. Deletions cut 2 bases from V and 0 bases from J, with 10 bases between. Per the germline V gene, CDR1 is NSHNY and CDR2 is SYGAGN. CDR3 sequence reads: CASSDPGRSQNTLYF. Partial CDR3 DNA: TGTGCCAGCAGTGACCCTGGGCGTAGTCAAAAC.

A few counts support this clone. The gene names here belong to mouse. With the read ending 4 residues before the CDR3 end, the germline J gene is used to fill in that end. This sample includes further DNA sequences coding for the same CDR3. J is TRBJ1-2 and V is TRBV13-2; D may be TRBD1 (6 bases). The CDR3 is made up of 14 amino acids. Germline assignment: CDR1 NNHNN and CDR2 SYGAGS (reference sequence). The ends were cut back, 2 bases at V and 0 bases at J, with 8 bases in the middle. Partial CDR3 DNA: TGTGCCAGCGGTGACCACAGGGCAAACTCC. This codes for CASGDHRANS. From start to end, the CDR3 is CASGDHRANSDYTF.

For this clone: Gene names and germline match the mouse. The read comes to an end 4 residues before the CDR3 does, leaving the germline J gene to fill in the end. The same CDR3 also results from other DNA sequences found in this sample. The chain employs TRBV19 and TRBJ2-7; maybe TRBD1 (6 bases). The CDR3 has 13 amino acids. Germline-derived CDR1 and CDR2 are FNHDT and SITEND (reference sequence). The CDR3 bases that were read are TGTGCCAGCAGTATTCCGGGACAATAT. Residues: CASSIPGQY. The complete CDR3 sequence is CASSIPGQYEQYF. Variable domain in full (rest from reference TRBV19 and TRBJ2-7): GGIITQTPKFLIGQEGQKLTLKCQQNFNHDTMYWYRQDSGKGLRLIYYSITENDLQKGDLSEGYDASREKKSSFSLTVTSAQKNEMAVFLCASSIPGQYEQYFGPGTRLTVL.

On this clone itself: These gene names are mouse names. The CDR3 end lies 4 residues beyond the end of the read and is filled in from the germline J gene. This CDR3 is also generated by other DNA sequences in the sample. The V gene is TRBV13-1, the J gene TRBJ2-1, with D maybe TRBD1 (6 bases). The CDR3 contains 15 residues. With 0 bases removed from V and 1 base from J, the gap between germline ends came to 8 bases. From germline, CDR1 is NSHNY and CDR2 SYGAGN. The CDR3 reads CASSDARGNYAEQFF. The covered CDR3 bases are TGTGCCAGCAGTGATGCAAGGGGGAACTATGCT.

The sample holds a few counts of this clone. The listed genes are named as in mouse. The read gets to within 4 residues of the CDR3 end, and the germline J gene fills in the rest. The J gene is TRBJ2-1, the V gene TRBV13-1; D might be TRBD1 (6 bases). The germline CDR1 and CDR2 sequences are NSHNY and SYGAGN. CDR3 length equals 15 residues. The covered CDR3 bases are TGTGCCAGCAGTGATGCATCCAGGGGAGGGGCT. Encoded protein: CASSDASRGGA. The whole CDR3 protein is CASSDASRGGAEQFF.

Notes on this clone: Gene names are mouse gene names. The read terminates 4 residues before the CDR3 end, so the remaining end is supplied by the germline J gene. The V call is TRBV17, the J call TRBJ2-4; 8 positions match TRBD1. Germline trimming cut 5 bases from V and 2 bases from J; bases unmatched to any gene: 9. Germline CDR1 and CDR2: MNHDT and YYDKIL. The CDR3 is made up of 16 amino acids. The covered CDR3 bases are TGTGCTAGCAGTGCTGGACAGGGTGGATATCAAAAC. Its translation: CASSAGQGGYQN. The full CDR3 is CASSAGQGGYQNTLYF.

As concerns this clone: The genes are named according to mouse. The CDR3 end is not reached by the read, which stops 3 residues before it; the germline J gene fills it in. The chain is built from TRBV19 and TRBJ1-6, with D tentatively TRBD1 (6 bases). TRBJ1-6 belongs to the ORF category, with a function that is uncertain. There are 13 residues in the CDR3. Per the germline V gene, CDR1 is FNHDT and CDR2 is SITEND (reference sequence). Trimming left V 6 bases short and J 3 bases short, with 7 bases between. CDR3 in amino acids: CASTGHYNSPLYF. Partial CDR3 DNA: TGTGCCAGCACGGGACACTATAATTCGCCC.

On this clone: Each gene name is a mouse one. From the germline J gene comes the end of the CDR3, since the read stops 4 residues before it. The chain combines TRBV13-2 with TRBJ2-3; D possibly corresponds to TRBD2 (5 bases). Germline V CDR1 and CDR2: NNHNN, SYGAGS (reference sequence). The V gene lost 0 bases and the J gene lost 0 bases, with 11 bases spanning the gap. The CDR3 extends over 16 amino acids. CDR3 protein: CASGDAGLNSAETLYF. CDR3 bases read: TGTGCCAGCGGTGATGCTGGGCTGAATAGTGCAGAA.

Remarks on this clone: Gene names and germline refer to mouse. The CDR3 goes on 4 residues after the read ends, and that part is filled in from the germline J gene. This chain links TRBV13-1 with TRBJ2-3; TRBD2 aligns across 11 bases. From germline, CDR1 is NSHNY and CDR2 SYGAGN. This CDR3 has 16 residues. After removal of 4 bases from V and 0 bases from J, the junction contained 4 bases not matched to a gene. CDR3 sequence reads: CASSRTGGTSAETLYF. Incomplete CDR3 DNA: TGTGCCAGCAGTCGGACTGGGGGGACTAGTGCAGAA.

This clone appeared a few times. Genes and germline are mouse. The read stops 4 residues short of the end of the CDR3; the missing end is completed from the germline J gene. Other DNA sequences in this sample translate to the same CDR3. This chain joins TRBV13-1 and TRBJ1-2; 7 nucleotides align to TRBD1. There are 12 residues in the CDR3. Unmatched junction bases numbered 1, after V lost 4 bases and J lost 4 bases. Germline V CDR1 and CDR2: NSHNY, SYGAGN. The DNA read from the CDR3 is TGTGCCAGCAGTCCAGGGGGCTCC. This gives the protein CASSPGGS. The CDR3, in full, reads CASSPGGSDYTF.